What follows are 26 T cell receptor beta chains derived from one specimen sequenced in a study of blood T cell repertoires in COVID-19. The data were produced by immunoSEQ multiplex PCR, yet TCRdb's version contains in-frame clones alone and is incomplete. The table records about 300,000 clones, approximately 88% of them present only once. Source material: peripheral blood. Source of these receptors: a young woman who had recovered from COVID-19.

This chain connects TRBV5-1 to TRBJ1-1, with TRBD1 matching 9 bases. Germline CDR1 is SGHRS and CDR2 is YFSETQ. This CDR3 is built from 16 residues. The V gene end was trimmed by 0 bases and the J gene end by 7 bases; junction bases not matched to a gene: 10. Written as DNA, the CDR3 is TGCGCCAGCAGCTTGGTCCTGGGGACAGGGAGCGTTGAAGCTTTCTTT. This encodes CASSLVLGTGSVEAFF.

The rearrangement uses TRBV6-7 and TRBJ1-2; 7 bases line up with TRBD1. Being an ORF, TRBV6-7 has a function that is uncertain. The trim removed 2 bases at V and 5 bases at J, leaving 2 bases unmatched. The CDR3 sequence is 13 residues long. CDR3 residues: CASSYGTVYGYTF. CDR3 DNA sequence: TGTGCCAGCAGTTACGGGACAGTTTATGGCTACACCTTC.

This rearrangement joins TRBV24-1 to TRBJ2-3; TRBD1 might be the D (5 bases). Germline CDR1 is KGHDR and CDR2 is SFDVKD. Trimming cost V 5 bases and J 4 bases, with 9 bases left between them. The CDR3 totals 13 residues. The CDR3 region has the DNA TGTGCCACCAGTGCCAGGGCGGCAGATACGCAGTATTTT. Its translation is CATSARAADTQYF.

J is TRBJ2-7 and V is TRBV29-1; possible D gene TRBD1, 6 bases. CDR1 and CDR2 from the germline V gene are SQVTM and ANQGSEA. This CDR3 region has 15 residues. V lost 6 bases and J 2 bases, leaving 20 bases between the germline ends. The DNA of the CDR3 is TGCAGCGTGGAAACTCGACAGGCCAATACCTACGAGCAGTACTTC. Translated, it gives CSVETRQANTYEQYF.

This sequence joins TRBV6-2 or TRBV6-3 and TRBJ1-1, with D perhaps TRBD1 (5 bases). This CDR3 is built from 13 residues. Germline V gene sequence: CDR1 MNHEY, CDR2 SVGEGT. The ends were cut back, 5 bases at V and 11 bases at J, with 18 bases in the middle. CDR3 coding DNA: TGTGCCAGCAGTCTAGGACACATTTCGGAGGCTTTCTTT. It codes for CASSLGHISEAFF.

The chain combines TRBV11-2 with TRBJ2-1, with 7 bases that match TRBD1. V trimming: 3 bases; J trimming: 4 bases; junction bases outside the gene matches: 3. The CDR3 covers 14 residues. Germline assignment: CDR1 SGHAT and CDR2 FQNNGV. The CDR3: CASSFAGGYNEQFF. CDR3 sequence (DNA): TGTGCCAGCAGCTTCGCAGGGGGTTACAATGAGCAGTTCTTC.

The chain combines TRBV5-8 with TRBJ1-5; 10 bases are a match to TRBD1. Trimming cost V 1 base and J 5 bases; bases outside gene matches: 3. Germline assignment: CDR1 SGHTS and CDR2 YDEGEE. The CDR3 totals 15 residues. The CDR3 nucleotides are TGTGCCAGCAGCTTGTATGGGACAGGGGATCAGCCCCAGCATTTT. It translates to CASSLYGTGDQPQHF.

J is TRBJ1-2 and V is TRBV30; tentative D call: TRBD1 (5 bases). V was shortened by 3 bases and J by 6 bases, with 11 bases between the two germline ends. The CDR3 extends over 12 amino acids. Germline-derived CDR1 and CDR2 are GTSNPN and SVGIG (reference sequence). CDR3 DNA sequence: TGTGCCTGGAGGCCAGGGTGGGATGGCTACACCTTC. It is translated as CAWRPGWDGYTF. Full variable domain (rest looked up from reference TRBV30 and TRBJ1-2): SQTIHQWPATLVQPVGSPLSLECTVEGTSNPNLYWYRQAAGRGLQLLFYSVGIGQISSEVPQNLSASRPQDRQFILSSKKLLLSDSGFYLCAWRPGWDGYTFGSGTRLTVV.

This rearrangement joins TRBV9 to TRBJ2-6; weak D call: TRBD1 (6 bases). Between the trimmed V and J ends, which lost 1 base and 4 bases, there was a span of 15 bases. Germline CDR1 SGDLS, CDR2 YYNGEE. The CDR3 contains 17 residues. CDR3 protein: CASSVNRAIAGANVLTF. The CDR3, as DNA: TGTGCCAGCAGCGTAAACAGGGCCATTGCCGGGGCCAACGTCCTGACTTTC.

The chain employs TRBV18 and TRBJ1-6; D uncertain. V was shortened by 0 bases and J by 0 bases, with 6 bases between the two germline ends. Germline values: CDR1 KGHSH, CDR2 LQKENI. The CDR3 runs 16 residues. This CDR3 reads CASSPPYSSYNSPLHF. The CDR3 DNA sequence: TGTGCCAGCTCACCACCGTACAGCTCCTATAATTCACCCCTCCACTTT.

The gene calls are TRBV4-1 and TRBJ2-7, with 9 bases identical to TRBD1. This CDR3 spans 13 amino acids. Germline V gene lookup returns CDR1 MGHRA and CDR2 YSYEKL. Trimming removed 8 bases from V and 4 bases from J; junction bases left unmatched: 6. The CDR3 region is CASGPTGGYEQYF. CDR3 nucleotides: TGCGCCAGCGGACCGACAGGGGGATACGAGCAGTACTTC.

The chain uses TRBV9 and TRBJ2-1, with 9 nucleotides matching TRBD2. V lost 3 bases and J lost 4; bases outside the gene matches: 8. CDR3 length: 16 residues. Germline loops: CDR1 SGDLS, CDR2 YYNGEE. The CDR3 DNA sequence: TGTGCCAGCAGCGAGTCGGCTAGCGGGACTTACAATGAGCAGTTCTTC. Its protein product is CASSESASGTYNEQFF.

The chain carries TRBV2 and TRBJ2-7, with D tentatively TRBD2 (6 bases). The CDR3 totals 14 residues. Trimming left V 6 bases short and J 5 bases short, with 17 bases between. Per the germline V gene, CDR1 is SNHLY and CDR2 is FYNNEI. Here the CDR3 reads CASSMTEGTHEQYF. DNA of the CDR3: TGTGCCAGCAGCATGACGGAGGGGACCCACGAGCAGTACTTC.

This chain connects TRBV7-9 to TRBJ1-6, with 8 bases matching TRBD1. The CDR3 consists of 14 residues. CDR1 is SEHNR and CDR2 is FQNEAQ in the germline V gene (reference sequence). With 9 bases clipped from V and 7 bases from J, the junction kept 8 bases outside the gene matches. The CDR3 reads CASAEQGANSPLHF. The CDR3 region has the DNA TGTGCCAGTGCTGAGCAGGGGGCGAATTCACCCCTCCACTTT.

This chain uses TRBV3-1 (or the pseudogene TRBV3-2) with TRBJ1-1, with D hard to call. The germline gives CDR1 LGHDT, CDR2 YNNKEL (reference sequence). This CDR3 comprises 13 residues. V dropped 4 bases and J dropped 7 bases, with 13 bases sitting between them. The CDR3 DNA reads TGTGCCAGCAGCCCGACAAGACACGGTGAAGCTTTCTTT. Translation gives CASSPTRHGEAFF.

The V and J genes are TRBV27 and TRBJ2-2, with 15 nucleotides matching TRBD2. In germline, CDR1 is MNHEY, CDR2 SMNVEV (reference sequence). V was pared by 5 bases and J by 3 bases, with 7 bases of the junction left unmatched. The CDR3 is 18 residues long. DNA of the CDR3: TGTGCCAGCAGTCCCTGGACTAGCGGGGGGGAGGACACCGGGGAGCTGTTTTTT. Its translation: CASSPWTSGGEDTGELFF.

The CDR3: CASERGLQETQYF. The CDR3, as DNA: TGTGCCAGCGAACGGGGACTCCAAGAGACCCAGTACTTC. This chain uses TRBV11-2 with TRBJ2-5; D is perhaps TRBD2 (6 bases). From germline, CDR1 is SGHAT and CDR2 FQNNGV. Between the trimmed V and J ends, which lost 8 bases and 1 base, there was a span of 11 bases. The CDR3 extends over 13 amino acids.

The chain combines TRBV12-3 or TRBV12-4 with TRBJ1-4; D unresolved. CDR3 length: 13 amino acids. Trimming stripped 6 bases from V and 0 bases from J, with 5 bases between. CDR3 sequence: CASSGATNEKLFF. The CDR3 nucleotides are TGTGCCAGCAGCGGTGCAACTAATGAAAAACTGTTTTTT.

The J gene is TRBJ1-6, the V gene TRBV5-4, with 9 bases aligning to TRBD1. Germline lookup yields CDR1 SGHNT and CDR2 YYREEE (reference sequence). This CDR3 comprises 14 residues. Trimming took 4 bases from V and 9 from J; bases not matched to a gene: 5. The chain's CDR3 is CASSRDRDGSPLHF. DNA for the CDR3: TGTGCCAGCAGCAGGGACAGGGACGGTTCACCCCTCCACTTT.

This chain links TRBV30 with TRBJ1-1, with 7 bases that match TRBD1. The germline CDR1 and CDR2 sequences are GTSNPN and SVGIG (reference sequence). After removal of 4 bases from V and 6 bases from J, the junction contained 5 bases not matched to a gene. There are 12 residues in the CDR3. The CDR3 protein is CAWMYRGSEAFF. Written as DNA, the CDR3 is TGTGCCTGGATGTACAGGGGATCTGAAGCTTTCTTT.

This CDR3 reads CASSFTGGNTEAFF. CDR3 DNA: TGTGCCAGCAGCTTCACAGGGGGGAACACTGAAGCTTTCTTT. The V and J genes are TRBV7-2 and TRBJ1-1; 8 bases match TRBD1. V shed 3 bases, J shed 1 base, and the junction held 1 base outside the gene matches. CDR1 and CDR2 (germline): SGHTA, FQGNSA. This CDR3 has 14 amino acids.

V usage is TRBV9 and J usage is TRBJ2-5; 7 bases agree with TRBD2. The trim removed 1 base at V and 2 bases at J, leaving 5 bases unmatched. The germline CDR1 and CDR2 sequences are SGDLS and YYNGEE. The CDR3 runs to 15 residues. The chain's CDR3 is CASSVYGGKQETQYF. CDR3 coding DNA: TGTGCCAGCAGCGTATACGGGGGGAAGCAAGAGACCCAGTACTTC.

The chain recombines TRBV27 with TRBJ1-3; no definite D call. CDR1 is MNHEY, CDR2 SMNVEV, per germline (reference sequence). The CDR3 spans 16 residues. Trimming shortened V by 3 bases and J by 4 bases, and 16 bases separated the two germline ends. DNA for the CDR3: TGTGCCAGCAGTTTGCGCCCAGGTACTGCCGGAAACACCATATATTTT. Translating it yields CASSLRPGTAGNTIYF.

This chain joins TRBV5-4 and TRBJ2-5, with D tentatively TRBD1 (5 bases). In germline, CDR1 is SGHNT, CDR2 YYREEE (reference sequence). V lost 4 bases to trimming and J lost 2 bases, with 9 bases between them. CDR3 length: 13 amino acids. In DNA, the CDR3 is TGTGCCAGCAGCGCGACAGTTCAAGAGACCCAGTACTTC. This codes for CASSATVQETQYF.

V gene TRBV18 combines with J gene TRBJ2-7; 11 bases agree with TRBD2. Germline V gene lookup returns CDR1 KGHSH and CDR2 LQKENI. The CDR3 is 16 amino acids. J gave up 6 bases and V 3 bases, and 10 bases lay outside the gene matches. CDR3 residues: CASSPLLTSGVGEQYF. The CDR3 DNA reads as TGTGCCAGCTCACCGTTACTGACTAGCGGGGTCGGCGAGCAGTACTTC.

This clone was observed a handful of times. The chain couples TRBV5-1 to TRBJ2-5, with a possible D match to TRBD2 (6 bases). V was shortened by 5 bases and J by 5 bases, with 13 bases between the two germline ends. Germline V gives CDR1 SGHRS, CDR2 YFSETQ. The CDR3 loop spans 13 amino acids. The CDR3 loop is CASSPGVEETQYF. Here the CDR3 DNA reads TGCGCCAGCAGTCCGGGGGTCGAGGAGACCCAGTACTTC.